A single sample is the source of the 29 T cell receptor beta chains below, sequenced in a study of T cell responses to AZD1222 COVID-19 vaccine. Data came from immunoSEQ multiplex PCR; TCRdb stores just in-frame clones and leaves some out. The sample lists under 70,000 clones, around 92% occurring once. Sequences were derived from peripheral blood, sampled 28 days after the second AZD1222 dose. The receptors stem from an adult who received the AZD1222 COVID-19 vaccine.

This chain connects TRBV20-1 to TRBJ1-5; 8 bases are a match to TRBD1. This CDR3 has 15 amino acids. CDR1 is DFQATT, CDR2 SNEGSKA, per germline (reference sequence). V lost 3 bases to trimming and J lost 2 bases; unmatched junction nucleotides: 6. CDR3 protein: CSASLAGGGNQPQHF. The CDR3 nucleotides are TGCAGTGCTAGTTTGGCAGGGGGCGGCAATCAGCCCCAGCATTTT.

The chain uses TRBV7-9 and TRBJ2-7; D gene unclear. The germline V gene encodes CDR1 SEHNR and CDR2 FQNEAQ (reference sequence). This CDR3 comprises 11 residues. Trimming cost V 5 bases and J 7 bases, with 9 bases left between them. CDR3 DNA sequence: TGTGCCAGCAGCCTTGGGCGGGAGCAGTACTTC. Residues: CASSLGREQYF.

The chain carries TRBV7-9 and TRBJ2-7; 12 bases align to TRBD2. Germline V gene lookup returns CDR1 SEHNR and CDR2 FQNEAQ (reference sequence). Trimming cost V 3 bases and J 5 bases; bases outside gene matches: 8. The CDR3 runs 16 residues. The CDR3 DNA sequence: TGTGCCAGCAGCTTGTGGACTAGCGGGAATCCCCACGAGCAGTACTTC. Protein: CASSLWTSGNPHEQYF.

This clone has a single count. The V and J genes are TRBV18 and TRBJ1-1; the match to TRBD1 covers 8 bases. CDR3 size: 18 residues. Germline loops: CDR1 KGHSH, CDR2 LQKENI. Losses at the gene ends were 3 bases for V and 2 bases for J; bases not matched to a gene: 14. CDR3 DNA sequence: TGTGCCAGCTCACCTTTCACCCGGACAGGGAAGGGTAACACTGAAGCTTTCTTT. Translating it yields CASSPFTRTGKGNTEAFF.

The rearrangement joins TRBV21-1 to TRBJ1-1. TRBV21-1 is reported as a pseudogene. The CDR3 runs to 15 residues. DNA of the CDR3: TGTGCCAGCAGCGAATGGCGCCGGGAGGACACTGAAGCTTTCTTT. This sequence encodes CASSEWRREDTEAFF.

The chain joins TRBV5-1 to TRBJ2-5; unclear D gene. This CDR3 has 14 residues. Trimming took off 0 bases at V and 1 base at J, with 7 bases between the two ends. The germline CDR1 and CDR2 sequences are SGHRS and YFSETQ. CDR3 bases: TGCGCCAGCAGCTTGGGGGTGGTCCAAGAGACCCAGTACTTC. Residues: CASSLGVVQETQYF.

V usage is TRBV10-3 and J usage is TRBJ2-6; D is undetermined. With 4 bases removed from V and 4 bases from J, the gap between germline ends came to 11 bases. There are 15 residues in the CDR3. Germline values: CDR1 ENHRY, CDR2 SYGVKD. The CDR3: CAISGLVSGANVLTF. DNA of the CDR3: TGTGCCATCAGTGGGCTGGTCTCCGGGGCCAACGTCCTGACTTTC.

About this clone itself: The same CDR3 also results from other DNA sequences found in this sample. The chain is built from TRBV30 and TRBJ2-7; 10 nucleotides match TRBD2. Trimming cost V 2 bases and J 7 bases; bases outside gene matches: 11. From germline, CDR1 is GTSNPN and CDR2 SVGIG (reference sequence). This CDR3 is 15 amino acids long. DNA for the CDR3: TGTGCCTGGAGTTTTTTCGGAACTAGCGGGGATGAGCAGTACTTC. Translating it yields CAWSFFGTSGDEQYF.

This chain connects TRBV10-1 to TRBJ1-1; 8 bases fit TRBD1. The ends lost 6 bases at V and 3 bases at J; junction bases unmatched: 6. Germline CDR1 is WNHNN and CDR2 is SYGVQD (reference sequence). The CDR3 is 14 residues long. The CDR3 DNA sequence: TGCGCCAGCAGCCGGACAGGGAGGGACACTGAAGCTTTCTTT. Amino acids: CASSRTGRDTEAFF.

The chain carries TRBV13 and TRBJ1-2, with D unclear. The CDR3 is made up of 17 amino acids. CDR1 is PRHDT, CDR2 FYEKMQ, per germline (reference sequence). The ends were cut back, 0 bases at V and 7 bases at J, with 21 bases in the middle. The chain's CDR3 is CASSLGLNRQLLGGYTF. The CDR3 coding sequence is TGTGCCAGCAGCTTAGGCCTCAATCGCCAGTTGTTAGGTGGCTACACCTTC.

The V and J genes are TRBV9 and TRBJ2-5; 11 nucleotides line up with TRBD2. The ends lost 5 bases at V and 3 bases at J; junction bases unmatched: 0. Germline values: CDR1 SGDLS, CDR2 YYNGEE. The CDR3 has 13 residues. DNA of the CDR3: TGTGCCAGCAGGGGACTAGCGGAAGAGACCCAGTACTTC. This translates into CASRGLAEETQYF.

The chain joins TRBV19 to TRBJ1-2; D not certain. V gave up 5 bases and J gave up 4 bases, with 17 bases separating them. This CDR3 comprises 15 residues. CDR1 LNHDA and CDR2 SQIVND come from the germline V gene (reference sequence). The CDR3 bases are TGTGCCAGTAGTCGTGGCAGCCGAATAACCTATGGCTACACCTTC. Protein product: CASSRGSRITYGYTF.

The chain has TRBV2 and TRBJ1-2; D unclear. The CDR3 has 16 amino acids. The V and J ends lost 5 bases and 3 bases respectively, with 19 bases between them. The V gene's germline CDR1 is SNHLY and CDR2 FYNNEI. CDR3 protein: CASSPSPPQVHYGYTF. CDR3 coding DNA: TGTGCCAGCAGTCCCTCACCCCCCCAGGTGCACTATGGCTACACCTTC. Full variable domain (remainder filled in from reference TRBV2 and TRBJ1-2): EPEVTQTPSHQVTQMGQEVILRCVPISNHLYFYWYRQILGQKVEFLVSFYNNEISEKSEIFDDQFSVERPDGSNFTLKIRSTKLEDSAMYFCASSPSPPQVHYGYTFGSGTRLTVV.

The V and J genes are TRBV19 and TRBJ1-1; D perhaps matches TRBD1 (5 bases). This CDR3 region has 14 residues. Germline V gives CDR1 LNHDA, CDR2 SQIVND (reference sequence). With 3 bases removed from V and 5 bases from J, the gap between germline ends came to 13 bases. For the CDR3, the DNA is TGTGCCAGTAGTATGAAGGTTGGGACGACTGAAGCTTTCTTT. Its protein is CASSMKVGTTEAFF. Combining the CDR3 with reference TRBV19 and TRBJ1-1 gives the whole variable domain DGGITQSPKYLFRKEGQNVTLSCEQNLNHDAMYWYRQDPGQGLRLIYYSQIVNDFQKGDIAEGYSVSREKKESFPLTVTSAQKNPTAFYLCASSMKVGTTEAFFGQGTRLTVV.

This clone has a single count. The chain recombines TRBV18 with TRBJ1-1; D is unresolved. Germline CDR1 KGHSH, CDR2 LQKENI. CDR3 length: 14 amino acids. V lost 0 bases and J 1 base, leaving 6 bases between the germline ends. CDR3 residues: CASSPPLRNTEAFF. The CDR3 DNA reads TGTGCCAGCTCACCACCGTTAAGGAACACTGAAGCTTTCTTT.

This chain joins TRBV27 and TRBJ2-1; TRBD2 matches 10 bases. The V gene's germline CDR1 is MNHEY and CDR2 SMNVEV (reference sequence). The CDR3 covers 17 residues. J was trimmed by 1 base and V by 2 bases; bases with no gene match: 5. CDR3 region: CASSLRGAGGSYNEQFF. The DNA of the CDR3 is TGTGCCAGCAGTTTAAGGGGAGCGGGAGGGTCCTACAATGAGCAGTTCTTC.

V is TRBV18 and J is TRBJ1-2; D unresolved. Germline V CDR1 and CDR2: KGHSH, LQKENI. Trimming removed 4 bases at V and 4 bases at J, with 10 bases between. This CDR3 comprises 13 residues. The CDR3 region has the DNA TGTGCCAGCTCACTTCGTTCCTTCTATGGCTACACCTTC. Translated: CASSLRSFYGYTF. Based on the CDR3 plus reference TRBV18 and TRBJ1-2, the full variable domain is NAGVMQNPRHLVRRRGQEARLRCSPMKGHSHVYWYRQLPEEGLKFMVYLQKENIIDESGMPKERFSAEFPKEGPSILRIQQVVRGDSAAYFCASSLRSFYGYTFGSGTRLTVV.

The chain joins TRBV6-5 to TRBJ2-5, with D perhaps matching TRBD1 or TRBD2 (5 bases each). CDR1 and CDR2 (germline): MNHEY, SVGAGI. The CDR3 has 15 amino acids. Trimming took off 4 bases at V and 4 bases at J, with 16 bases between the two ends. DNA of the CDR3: TGTGCCAGCAGTTCGTCCGACAGTGGGGGAGAGACCCAGTACTTC. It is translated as CASSSSDSGGETQYF.

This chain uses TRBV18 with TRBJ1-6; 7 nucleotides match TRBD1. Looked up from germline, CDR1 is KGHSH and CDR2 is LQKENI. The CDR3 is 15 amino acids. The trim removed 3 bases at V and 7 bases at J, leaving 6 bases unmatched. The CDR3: CASSPTTGQNSPLHF. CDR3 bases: TGTGCCAGCTCACCCACGACAGGGCAGAATTCACCCCTCCACTTT.

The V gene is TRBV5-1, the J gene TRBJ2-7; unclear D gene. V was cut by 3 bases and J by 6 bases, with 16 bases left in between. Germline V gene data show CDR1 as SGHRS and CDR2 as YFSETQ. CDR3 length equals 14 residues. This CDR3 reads CASSWAQPGREQYF. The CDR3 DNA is TGCGCCAGCAGCTGGGCCCAGCCAGGACGCGAGCAGTACTTC.

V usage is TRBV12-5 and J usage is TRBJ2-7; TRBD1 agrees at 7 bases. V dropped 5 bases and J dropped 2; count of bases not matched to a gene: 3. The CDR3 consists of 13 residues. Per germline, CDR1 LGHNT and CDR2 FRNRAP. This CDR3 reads CASGPRGPYEQYF. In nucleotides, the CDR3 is TGTGCTAGTGGTCCAAGGGGGCCCTACGAGCAGTACTTC.

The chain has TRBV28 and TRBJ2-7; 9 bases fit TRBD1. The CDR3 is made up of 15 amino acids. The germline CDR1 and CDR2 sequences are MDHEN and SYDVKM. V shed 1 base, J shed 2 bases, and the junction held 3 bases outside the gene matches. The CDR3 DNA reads TGTGCCAGCAGTTTATCGGGACAGGGAGCCTACGAGCAGTACTTC. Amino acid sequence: CASSLSGQGAYEQYF.

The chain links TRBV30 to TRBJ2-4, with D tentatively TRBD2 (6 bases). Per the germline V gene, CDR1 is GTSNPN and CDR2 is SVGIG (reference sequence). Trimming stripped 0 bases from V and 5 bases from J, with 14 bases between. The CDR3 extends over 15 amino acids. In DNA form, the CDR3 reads TGTGCCTGGAGTGTACGCCCGGGGAGGCAAAACATTCAGTACTTC. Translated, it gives CAWSVRPGRQNIQYF.

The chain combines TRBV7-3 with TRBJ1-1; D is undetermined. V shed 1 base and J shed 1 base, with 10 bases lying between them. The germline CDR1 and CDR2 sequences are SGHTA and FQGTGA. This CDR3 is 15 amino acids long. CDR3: CASSLMGGPNTEAFF. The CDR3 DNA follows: TGTGCCAGCAGCTTAATGGGTGGCCCGAACACTGAAGCTTTCTTT.

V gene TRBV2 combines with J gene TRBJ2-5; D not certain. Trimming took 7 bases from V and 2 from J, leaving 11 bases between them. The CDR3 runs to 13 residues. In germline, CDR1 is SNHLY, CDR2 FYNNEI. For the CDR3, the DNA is TGTGCCAGCACAGGCTATACACAAGAGACCCAGTACTTC. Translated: CASTGYTQETQYF. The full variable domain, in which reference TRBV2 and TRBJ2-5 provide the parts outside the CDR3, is EPEVTQTPSHQVTQMGQEVILRCVPISNHLYFYWYRQILGQKVEFLVSFYNNEISEKSEIFDDQFSVERPDGSNFTLKIRSTKLEDSAMYFCASTGYTQETQYFGPGTRLLVL.

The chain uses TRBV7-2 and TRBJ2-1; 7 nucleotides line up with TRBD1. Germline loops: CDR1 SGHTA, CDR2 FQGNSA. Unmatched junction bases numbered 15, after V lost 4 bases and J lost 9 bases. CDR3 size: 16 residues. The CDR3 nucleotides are TGTGCCAGCAGCTCCGGGACAGTCAGGGGAGTTGGTGAGCAGTTCTTC. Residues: CASSSGTVRGVGEQFF.

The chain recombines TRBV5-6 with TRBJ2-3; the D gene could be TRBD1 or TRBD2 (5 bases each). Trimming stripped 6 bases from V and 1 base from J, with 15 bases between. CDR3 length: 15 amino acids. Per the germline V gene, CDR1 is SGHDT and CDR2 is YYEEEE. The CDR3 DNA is TGTGCCAGCATCGGGACGGGCCAGGGCACAGATACGCAGTATTTT. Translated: CASIGTGQGTDTQYF.

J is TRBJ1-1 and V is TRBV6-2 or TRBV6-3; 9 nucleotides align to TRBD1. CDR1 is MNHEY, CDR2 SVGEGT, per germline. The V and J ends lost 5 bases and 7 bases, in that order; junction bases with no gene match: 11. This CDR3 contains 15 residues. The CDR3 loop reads CASSNTGGPRVEAFF. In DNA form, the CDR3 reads TGTGCCAGCAGTAATACAGGGGGCCCGAGGGTTGAAGCTTTCTTT.

CDR3 coding DNA: TGTGCCAGCAGCCAGCTCCCGGCAGGGGGAGAGACCCAGTACTTC. Its protein is CASSQLPAGGETQYF. The rearrangement uses TRBV5-4 and TRBJ2-5, with TRBD1 matching 7 bases. The trim removed 4 bases at V and 4 bases at J, leaving 10 bases unmatched. Germline lookup yields CDR1 SGHNT and CDR2 YYREEE (reference sequence). The CDR3 sequence is 15 residues long.